The 20 T cell receptor beta chains below were found in one sample sequenced in a study of beta chain features in type 1 diabetes. Every bit of the isolated RNA underwent reverse transcription, so sequencing read expressed TCRB transcripts. Produced via immunoSEQ multiplex PCR; TCRdb's table is partial and in-frame only. The repertoire holds hundreds of thousands of clones, with around 15% as singletons. Sequencing used central memory CD4+ T cells from blood. The origin of the receptors is a young man in good health.

Only a few counts were recorded for this clone. The CDR3: CASSLGGRTGGQETQYF. In nucleotides, the CDR3 is TGTGCCAGCAGCCTCGGCGGGCGGACAGGGGGACAAGAGACCCAGTACTTC. The chain recombines TRBV11-3 with TRBJ2-5; 10 positions match TRBD1. Germline trimming cut 5 bases from V and 2 bases from J; bases unmatched to any gene: 11. Germline V gene data show CDR1 as SGHNT and CDR2 as YENEEA. The CDR3 runs to 17 residues.

V gene TRBV20-1 combines with J gene TRBJ1-4; unclear D gene. The V and J ends lost 5 bases and 4 bases respectively, with 2 bases between them. There are 10 residues in the CDR3. CDR1 DFQATT and CDR2 SNEGSKA come from the germline V gene (reference sequence). The CDR3 bases are TGCAGTGCTCTTAATGAAAAACTGTTTTTT. It yields the protein CSALNEKLFF.

This clone was detected only a few times. This rearrangement joins TRBV7-2 to TRBJ2-3; 10 nucleotides match TRBD2. The V gene end was trimmed by 0 bases and the J gene end by 10 bases; junction bases not matched to a gene: 7. Germline-derived CDR1 and CDR2 are SGHTA and FQGNSA. This CDR3 has 15 residues. CDR3 sequence: CASSLASGGPGSQYF. As DNA, the CDR3 is TGTGCCAGCAGCTTAGCTAGCGGGGGGCCCGGCTCGCAGTATTTT.

The table lists this clone with many counts. The V call is TRBV7-2, the J call TRBJ2-3; TRBD2 matches 11 bases. V lost 3 bases to trimming and J lost 8 bases; unmatched junction nucleotides: 7. This CDR3 spans 15 amino acids. Germline lookup yields CDR1 SGHTA and CDR2 FQGNSA. In nucleotides, the CDR3 is TGTGCCAGCAGCTTGGGTAGCGGGGGGGCACCTACGCAGTATTTT. Translation gives CASSLGSGGAPTQYF.

This clone was seen only a few times. V and J are TRBV5-6 and TRBJ2-7; TRBD1 matches 11 bases. Germline V gives CDR1 SGHDT, CDR2 YYEEEE. Trimming took 4 bases from V and 5 from J; bases not matched to a gene: 2. CDR3 length equals 13 residues. CDR3 DNA: TGTGCCAGCAGCAGGGACAGGGGGGACGAGCAGTACTTC. It yields the protein CASSRDRGDEQYF.

This clone was seen a few times. This sequence joins TRBV5-8 and TRBJ2-5; 7 nucleotides line up with TRBD2. Losses at the gene ends were 4 bases for V and 2 bases for J; bases not matched to a gene: 11. Germline V gives CDR1 SGHTS, CDR2 YDEGEE. This CDR3 spans 16 amino acids. Here the CDR3 DNA reads TGTGCCAGCAGCCCTGGCGTTCGGGGGGATCAAGAGACCCAGTACTTC. Translated: CASSPGVRGDQETQYF.

This clone has a handful of counts. This chain links TRBV4-3 with TRBJ1-6; D ambiguous. The CDR3 covers 14 residues. Germline loops: CDR1 LGHNA, CDR2 YSLEER. Deletions cut 1 base from V and 13 bases from J, with 14 bases between. CDR3 sequence (DNA): TGCGCCAGCAGCCAAGTTCCGATGGATTGGCCCCTCCACTTT. Translating it yields CASSQVPMDWPLHF.

This clone has only a few counts. The chain recombines TRBV5-8 with TRBJ2-3, with D possibly matching TRBD2 (6 bases). Germline lookup yields CDR1 SGHTS and CDR2 YDEGEE. V lost 4 bases and J lost 1, with 10 bases in between. The CDR3 consists of 14 residues. In DNA, the CDR3 is TGTGCCAGCAGCCCCGGGAGAGGCACAGATACGCAGTATTTT. Translating gives CASSPGRGTDTQYF.

The table lists this clone with a few counts. This rearrangement joins TRBV11-1 to TRBJ2-2; D not certain. CDR3 length: 13 amino acids. Germline CDR1 is SGHAT and CDR2 is FQDESV (reference sequence). The V end lost 7 bases, the J end lost 6 bases, and 12 bases lay between the germline ends. CDR3 residues: CASMLLPPGELFF. CDR3 nucleotide sequence: TGTGCCAGCATGCTGCTACCCCCCGGGGAGCTGTTTTTT.

The chain combines TRBV11-3 with TRBJ2-3, with D possibly TRBD1 on 6 matching bases. Germline CDR1 reads SGHNT; CDR2 reads YENEEA. The CDR3 contains 15 residues. V dropped 5 bases and J dropped 4 bases, with 16 bases sitting between them. CDR3 sequence: CASSEGVLGADTQYF. The CDR3 DNA reads TGTGCCAGCAGCGAGGGGGTGCTGGGTGCAGATACGCAGTATTTT.

The genes are TRBV18 and TRBJ2-1, with TRBD1 as a possible D gene (5 bases). Looked up from germline, CDR1 is KGHSH and CDR2 is LQKENI. The V and J ends lost 3 bases and 5 bases respectively, with 14 bases between them. The CDR3 is made up of 15 amino acids. In DNA form, the CDR3 reads TGTGCCAGCTCACCGTTTAACCCCAGGGACAATGAGCAGTTCTTC. Protein product: CASSPFNPRDNEQFF.

The chain joins TRBV6-1 to TRBJ2-3; no firm D call. The germline V gene encodes CDR1 MNHNS and CDR2 SASEGT. The CDR3 has 15 amino acids. With 1 base removed from V and 1 base from J, the gap between germline ends came to 9 bases. Written as DNA, the CDR3 is TGTGCCAGCAGTGAAGATGTTGTGGGCACAGATACGCAGTATTTT. The encoded protein is CASSEDVVGTDTQYF.

This clone appeared a few times. This chain links TRBV14 with TRBJ1-2, with TRBD1 matching over 7 bases. This CDR3 spans 16 amino acids. Per the germline V gene, CDR1 is SGHDN and CDR2 is FVKESK. V shed 5 bases and J 0 bases; nucleotides not matched to a gene: 9. Written as DNA, the CDR3 is TGTGCCAGCAGCGTGGGACAGCTTTTAGCTAACTATGGCTACACCTTC. Translating it yields CASSVGQLLANYGYTF.

This clone was found a few times. This chain uses TRBV9 with TRBJ2-3; the D is unclear. The length of the CDR3 is 12 residues. The V and J ends lost 4 bases and 5 bases respectively, with 8 bases between them. Germline V gives CDR1 SGDLS, CDR2 YYNGEE. The CDR3 nucleotides are TGTGCCAGCAGCCCCAGCCTAGATACGCAGTATTTT. Translation: CASSPSLDTQYF.

This chain links TRBV7-7 with TRBJ2-7, with 11 bases that match TRBD1. Per the germline V gene, CDR1 is SSHAT and CDR2 is FNYEAQ (reference sequence). The CDR3 is 15 residues long. The ends lost 5 bases at V and 6 bases at J; junction bases unmatched: 9. The CDR3 loop is CASSPRTGTGGEQYF. CDR3 DNA: TGTGCCAGCAGCCCCCGAACCGGGACAGGGGGCGAGCAGTACTTC.

This clone showed up just a few times. The likely explanation is a read error, given a far larger clone one base away. The chain is built from TRBV12-2 and TRBJ2-3. TRBV12-2 is annotated as a pseudogene. This CDR3 contains 13 residues. CDR3: CASSSYSTDTQYF. The CDR3 nucleotides read TGTGCCAGCAGCTCCTACAGCACAGATACGCAGTATTTT.

Points on this clone: The sample has other DNA sequences that encode this CDR3 too. The genes are TRBV6-1 and TRBJ1-5; TRBD1 is a possible D gene (5 bases). CDR3 size: 13 residues. The V and J ends lost 2 bases and 6 bases respectively, with 8 bases between them. Germline CDR1 reads MNHNS; CDR2 reads SASEGT. As DNA, the CDR3 is TGTGCCAGCAGTGAATCGGGGGTTCAGCCCCAGCATTTT. Translation gives CASSESGVQPQHF.

This clone was detected many times. J is TRBJ1-1 and V is TRBV4-2; D unclear. The CDR3 sequence is 12 residues long. Trimming took off 4 bases at V and 3 bases at J, with 6 bases between the two ends. Germline CDR1 reads LGHNA; CDR2 reads YNFKEQ. CDR3 amino acids: CASSRRDTEAFF. In nucleotides, the CDR3 is TGTGCCAGCAGCCGGAGAGACACTGAAGCTTTCTTT.

This clone occurred a few times. The chain uses TRBV11-2 and TRBJ2-1; D gene unclear. The V end lost 3 bases, the J end lost 8 bases, and 5 bases lay between the germline ends. Germline assignment: CDR1 SGHAT and CDR2 FQNNGV. The CDR3 covers 11 residues. CDR3 amino acids: CASSFDHEQFF. CDR3 coding DNA: TGTGCCAGCAGCTTCGATCATGAGCAGTTCTTC.

This clone has just a few counts. This chain connects TRBV6-1 to TRBJ2-7; D might be TRBD2 (6 bases). Germline assignment: CDR1 MNHNS and CDR2 SASEGT. The CDR3 runs 15 residues. V was trimmed by 5 bases and J by 1 base, leaving 15 bases between them. CDR3 sequence: CASSNELGGSYEQYF. Written as DNA, the CDR3 is TGTGCCAGCAGTAACGAATTGGGGGGTTCCTACGAGCAGTACTTC.